These 28 T cell receptor beta chains originate from one sample sequenced in a study of CD8+CD57+ T cells in acquired aplastic anemia. Profiling that covered TCR beta VDJ and CDR3 relied on genomic DNA as its template. TCRdb fed the reads into MiXCR, producing one record per CDR3 protein. The sample lists approximately 470,000 distinct CDR3 sequences, roughly a third occurring once. Those patients picked for sequencing had displayed CD8+CD57+ cell expansion on flow cytometry. Sequenced input: sorted CD4+, CD8+, or CD8+CD57+ T cells (not recorded which) from PBMCs. These receptors originate from a human donor with aplastic anemia.

At least ten counts were recorded for this clonotype. The chain links TRBV20-1 to TRBJ2-7; D gene uncertain. V was shortened by 1 base and J by 6 bases, with 13 bases between the two germline ends. CDR1 and CDR2 (germline): DFQATT, SNEGSKA (reference sequence). This CDR3 has 13 residues. The CDR3 DNA sequence: TGCAGTGCTAGAGGTACAAACCGGGCCGAGCAGTACTTC. Its translation is CSARGTNRAEQYF.

This sequence joins TRBV25-1 and TRBJ2-5; 12 positions agree with TRBD2. The CDR3 has 16 residues. V shed 6 bases, J shed 1 base, and the junction held 6 bases outside the gene matches. CDR1 MGHDK and CDR2 SYGVNS come from the germline V gene. The CDR3 is CASRGLAGRLQETQYF. The CDR3 DNA is TGTGCCAGCAGAGGACTAGCGGGACGACTCCAAGAGACCCAGTACTTC.

The chain has TRBV29-1 and TRBJ1-1; a possible D gene is TRBD1 (5 bases). The CDR3 runs 14 residues. Looked up from germline, CDR1 is SQVTM and CDR2 is ANQGSEA. With 6 bases removed from V and 5 bases from J, the gap between germline ends came to 19 bases. The CDR3 is CSVTLRTYDTEAFF. CDR3 coding DNA: TGCAGCGTCACGCTCCGGACATATGATACTGAAGCTTTCTTT.

This clonotype has a handful of counts. This chain connects TRBV9 to TRBJ2-1, with D perhaps matching TRBD1 (5 bases). CDR1 and CDR2 (germline): SGDLS, YYNGEE. Trimming took 4 bases from V and 5 from J, leaving 13 bases between them. The CDR3 is 14 residues long. The CDR3 nucleotides read TGTGCCAGCAGCATGATTACAGGCCACAATGAGCAGTTCTTC. Its translation is CASSMITGHNEQFF.

This clonotype was seen repeatedly, ten times or more. V and J are TRBV7-6 and TRBJ1-4; 7 positions agree with TRBD1. The CDR3 contains 14 residues. From germline, CDR1 is SGHVS and CDR2 FNYEAQ. Trimming at V came to 5 bases and at J to 7 bases, leaving 7 bases not matched to a gene. The DNA for the CDR3 is TGTGCCAGCAGCGATGACAGGGTGGCTGAAAAACTGTTTTTT. It codes for CASSDDRVAEKLFF.

The V and J genes are TRBV2 and TRBJ1-1; 8 positions agree with TRBD1. This CDR3 spans 14 amino acids. V was pared by 6 bases and J by 1 base, with 4 bases of the junction left unmatched. The germline gives CDR1 SNHLY, CDR2 FYNNEI. The CDR3 protein is CASSRTGRNTEAFF. The CDR3 coding sequence is TGTGCCAGCAGCCGGACAGGGAGGAACACTGAAGCTTTCTTT.

The chain uses TRBV10-1 and TRBJ2-7, with D perhaps being TRBD1 or TRBD2 (5 bases each). Trimming pared 8 bases from V and 2 bases from J, leaving 16 bases between. CDR1 and CDR2 from the germline V gene are WNHNN and SYGVQD (reference sequence). This CDR3 region has 14 residues. Here the CDR3 DNA reads TGCGCCAGCCGGGACGGGGCGATCCCCTACGAGCAGTACTTC. Residues: CASRDGAIPYEQYF.

This clonotype was counted once. This rearrangement joins TRBV20-1 to TRBJ2-7; 14 bases are a match to TRBD2. V trimming: 1 base; J trimming: 7 bases; junction bases outside the gene matches: 9. The CDR3 totals 16 residues. In germline, CDR1 is DFQATT, CDR2 SNEGSKA (reference sequence). In DNA form, the CDR3 reads TGCAGTGCTAGAGGCCCGGGACTAGCGGGGGCAAAAGAGCAGTACTTC. Translated: CSARGPGLAGAKEQYF.

This clonotype was seen repeatedly, ten times or more. The chain joins TRBV9 to TRBJ2-5; unclear D gene. The V end lost 4 bases, the J end lost 5 bases, and 9 bases lay between the germline ends. This CDR3 comprises 12 residues. Germline loops: CDR1 SGDLS, CDR2 YYNGEE. CDR3: CASSFRGETQYF. The CDR3 nucleotides read TGTGCCAGCAGCTTCCGTGGGGAGACCCAGTACTTC. Complete variable domain (other parts from reference TRBV9 and TRBJ2-5): DSGVTQTPKHLITATGQRVTLRCSPRSGDLSVYWYQQSLDQGLQFLIQYYNGEERAKGNILERFSAQQFPDLHSELNLSSLELGDSALYFCASSFRGETQYFGPGTRLLVL.

This clonotype was seen ten or more times. The chain joins TRBV2 to TRBJ2-7; 11 bases line up with TRBD1. Trimming at V came to 4 bases and at J to 1 base, leaving 6 bases not matched to a gene. Germline CDR1 SNHLY, CDR2 FYNNEI. The CDR3 extends over 16 amino acids. This chain's CDR3 is CASSAYGQGASYEQYF. The CDR3 DNA is TGTGCCAGCAGTGCCTATGGACAGGGGGCATCCTACGAGCAGTACTTC.

V and J are TRBV20-1 and TRBJ1-6; 8 bases are a match to TRBD1. The CDR3 extends over 15 amino acids. Germline loops: CDR1 DFQATT, CDR2 SNEGSKA (reference sequence). V gave up 5 bases and J gave up 5 bases; unmatched junction bases: 8. CDR3 in amino acids: CSAARQGSNNSPLHF. As DNA, the CDR3 is TGCAGTGCTGCGCGACAGGGGAGCAATAATTCACCCCTCCACTTT.

V gene TRBV15 combines with J gene TRBJ1-1, with unresolved D. Germline V CDR1 and CDR2: LNHNV, YYDKDF (reference sequence). CDR3 size: 15 residues. Trimming left V 5 bases short and J 1 base short, with 14 bases between. The DNA of the CDR3 is TGTGCCACCAGCTTCCGCACGGGCAGGAACACTGAAGCTTTCTTT. It yields the protein CATSFRTGRNTEAFF.

The CDR3 sequence: CASSPGLAEYYEQYF. Written as DNA, the CDR3 is TGTGCCAGCAGTCCGGGCCTAGCGGAGTACTACGAGCAGTACTTC. This chain links TRBV7-3 with TRBJ2-7; 7 bases map to TRBD2. The CDR3 has 15 amino acids. Looked up from germline, CDR1 is SGHTA and CDR2 is FQGTGA. Unmatched junction bases numbered 11, after V lost 6 bases and J lost 3 bases.

The V call is TRBV9, the J call TRBJ2-2, with 11 positions matching TRBD2. Germline CDR1 and CDR2: SGDLS and YYNGEE. Trimming took 4 bases from V and 3 from J; bases not matched to a gene: 5. CDR3 length: 16 residues. CDR3 in DNA: TGTGCCAGCAGCACCCTAGCGGGGGGACACACCGGGGAGCTGTTTTTT. The encoded protein is CASSTLAGGHTGELFF.

This chain uses TRBV10-3 with TRBJ1-5; TRBD1 aligns across 7 bases. The CDR3 contains 13 residues. Germline loops: CDR1 ENHRY, CDR2 SYGVKD. J gave up 5 bases and V 5 bases, and 3 bases lay outside the gene matches. The CDR3 protein is CAISLQGDQPQHF. In DNA, the CDR3 is TGTGCCATCAGTCTTCAGGGGGATCAGCCCCAGCATTTT.

The chain has TRBV5-6 and TRBJ1-5, with D perhaps matching TRBD1 (5 bases). V gave up 2 bases and J gave up 8 bases, with 14 bases separating them. Germline V lookup: CDR1 SGHDT, CDR2 YYEEEE. There are 14 residues in the CDR3. CDR3 sequence reads: CASSLGLGPKPQHF. The CDR3 nucleotides are TGTGCCAGCAGCTTAGGACTGGGGCCCAAGCCCCAGCATTTT.

J is TRBJ2-5 and V is TRBV7-6; 12 bases align to TRBD2. This CDR3 has 19 amino acids. With V trimmed by 10 bases and J by 1 base, 19 bases remained unmatched. The germline CDR1 and CDR2 sequences are SGHVS and FNYEAQ. Here the CDR3 DNA reads TGTGCCACCAGGTCGGGACTAGCGGGCTCCAAAGCCACCCAAGAGACCCAGTACTTC. This encodes CATRSGLAGSKATQETQYF. Drawing the rest from reference TRBV7-6 and TRBJ2-5, the complete variable domain is GAGVSQSPRYKVTKRGQDVALRCDPISGHVSLYWYRQALGQGPEFLTYFNYEAQQDKSGLPNDRFSAERPEGSISTLTIQRTEQRDSAMYRCATRSGLAGSKATQETQYFGPGTRLLVL.

J is TRBJ2-6 and V is TRBV5-5; D is unclear. Germline CDR1 is SGHKS and CDR2 is YYEKEE (reference sequence). Deletions cut 5 bases from V and 0 bases from J, with 9 bases between. The CDR3 contains 15 residues. CDR3: CASRDGFSGANVLTF. CDR3 nucleotides: TGTGCCAGCAGGGACGGCTTCTCTGGGGCCAACGTCCTGACTTTC.

This clonotype was seen many times. The chain is built from TRBV7-2 and TRBJ2-7; perhaps TRBD1 as D (5 bases). Trimming left V 7 bases short and J 2 bases short, with 12 bases between. Germline CDR1 is SGHTA and CDR2 is FQGNSA. This CDR3 has 13 amino acids. The CDR3 coding sequence is TGTGCCAGCACCCTAGGGGTGGCCTACGAGCAGTACTTC. It specifies CASTLGVAYEQYF.

This clonotype has ten or more counts. The rearrangement uses TRBV7-2 and TRBJ1-6, with 7 nucleotides matching TRBD1. CDR1 and CDR2 from the germline V gene are SGHTA and FQGNSA. The CDR3 consists of 15 residues. V trimming: 1 base; J trimming: 7 bases; junction bases outside the gene matches: 4. CDR3: CASSLDRGWNSPLHF. The CDR3 DNA reads as TGTGCCAGCAGCTTAGACAGGGGCTGGAATTCACCCCTCCACTTT.

This chain joins TRBV5-1 and TRBJ2-7, with D perhaps matching TRBD2 (7 bases). Germline CDR1 and CDR2: SGHRS and YFSETQ. This CDR3 comprises 13 residues. The germline V and J ends were trimmed by 4 bases and 5 bases, with 13 bases remaining between them. The CDR3 loop reads CASSQGGGDEQYF. The CDR3 nucleotides read TGCGCCAGCAGCCAAGGAGGGGGGGACGAGCAGTACTTC.

The chain joins TRBV7-3 to TRBJ2-3; D not certain. The ends were cut back, 5 bases at V and 0 bases at J, with 9 bases in the middle. CDR1 is SGHTA and CDR2 is FQGTGA in the germline V gene. The CDR3 sequence is 14 residues long. The CDR3 region is CASSGVSSTDTQYF. CDR3 in DNA: TGTGCCAGCAGCGGAGTCTCCAGCACAGATACGCAGTATTTT.

This clonotype has at least ten counts. The chain couples TRBV29-1 to TRBJ2-7; 8 nucleotides align to TRBD2. Germline-derived CDR1 and CDR2 are SQVTM and ANQGSEA. The CDR3 spans 12 residues. J lost 6 bases, V lost 6 bases, and 7 bases had no gene match. In DNA form, the CDR3 reads TGCAGCGTGGGGGCGGGAGGTGGCGAGCAGTACTTC. As protein: CSVGAGGGEQYF.

V usage is TRBV11-1 and J usage is TRBJ2-1; D perhaps matches TRBD2 (6 bases). The CDR3 loop spans 15 amino acids. The V gene lost 3 bases and the J gene lost 6 bases, with 15 bases spanning the gap. Germline values: CDR1 SGHAT, CDR2 FQDESV (reference sequence). In DNA form, the CDR3 reads TGTGCCAGCAGCTTCGGACCAACGGGGGTCAATGAGCAGTTCTTC. This translates into CASSFGPTGVNEQFF. Based on the CDR3 plus reference TRBV11-1 and TRBJ2-1, the full variable domain is EAEVAQSPRYKITEKSQAVAFWCDPISGHATLYWYRQILGQGPELLVQFQDESVVDDSQLPKDRFSAERLKGVDSTLKIQPAELGDSAMYLCASSFGPTGVNEQFFGPGTRLTVL.

This clonotype was found a few times. This chain links TRBV10-2 with TRBJ2-1; 7 bases map to TRBD1. The germline gives CDR1 WSHSY, CDR2 SAAADI. J lost 2 bases, V lost 7 bases, and 5 bases had no gene match. The CDR3 sequence is 14 residues long. The CDR3 sequence is CASNDRVAYNEQFF. Written as DNA, the CDR3 is TGCGCCAGCAATGACAGGGTAGCCTACAATGAGCAGTTCTTC.

The chain carries TRBV25-1 and TRBJ2-7; 8 bases agree with TRBD1. The germline CDR1 and CDR2 sequences are MGHDK and SYGVNS. V shed 4 bases and J 3 bases; nucleotides not matched to a gene: 5. The CDR3 is made up of 14 amino acids. Here the CDR3 reads CASSGDRSGYEQYF. The CDR3 nucleotides read TGTGCCAGCAGTGGGGACAGGAGCGGCTACGAGCAGTACTTC.

A note on this clonotype: One junction end disagrees with the germline gene, perhaps due to a read error. The V and J genes are TRBV19 and TRBJ2-2, with a possible D match to TRBD2 (6 bases). The CDR3 covers 15 residues. In germline, CDR1 is LNHDA, CDR2 SQIVND (reference sequence). CDR3 DNA sequence: TGTGCCAGTAGTATAGGTCTAGCGAGGTCCGGGGAGCTGCTTTTT. This translates into CASSIGLARSGELLF. Full variable domain (remainder filled in from reference TRBV19 and TRBJ2-2): DGGITQSPKYLFRKEGQNVTLSCEQNLNHDAMYWYRQDPGQGLRLIYYSQIVNDFQKGDIAEGYSVSREKKESFPLTVTSAQKNPTAFYLCASSIGLARSGELLFGEGSRLTVL.

This clonotype showed up just once. The gene calls are TRBV15 and TRBJ1-4; TRBD1 might be the D (5 bases). Germline assignment: CDR1 LNHNV and CDR2 YYDKDF (reference sequence). Trimming took off 3 bases at V and 6 bases at J, with 8 bases between the two ends. This CDR3 is 13 amino acids long. The CDR3 region is CATSSVRDEKLFF. CDR3 nucleotide sequence: TGTGCCACCAGCAGTGTCAGGGATGAAAAACTGTTTTTT.